This T cell receptor (beta chain) came from a study of T-cell memory formation after mild COVID-19. The study's findings and limits: The main location of contracting CD4+ clones was CM and EM, and that of contracting CD8+ clones was EMRA.

Germline CDR1 reads ENHRY; CDR2 reads SYGVKD. The CDR3 runs to 12 residues. V shed 2 bases and J shed 4 bases, with 3 bases lying between them. Regarding this clonotype: The antigen is unknown.

TCRdb itself ran the 5' RACE reads through MiXCR, one entry per CDR3 protein. The sample shows 200,000 to 250,000 distinct CDR3 sequences, approximately 9% of them seen only once. This clonotype was sampled from a man aged 18-30 years who had mild COVID-19 (a few samples of this study predate the infection). Cell type and time point are not known. The sequenced sample was PBMCs or a T cell subset sorted from them (not recorded which). The V gene is TRBV10-3, the J gene TRBJ1-3; D ambiguous. The DNA for the CDR3 is TGTGCCATCAGTGAGGGGGGAAACACCATATATTTT. It translates to CAISEGGNTIYF.